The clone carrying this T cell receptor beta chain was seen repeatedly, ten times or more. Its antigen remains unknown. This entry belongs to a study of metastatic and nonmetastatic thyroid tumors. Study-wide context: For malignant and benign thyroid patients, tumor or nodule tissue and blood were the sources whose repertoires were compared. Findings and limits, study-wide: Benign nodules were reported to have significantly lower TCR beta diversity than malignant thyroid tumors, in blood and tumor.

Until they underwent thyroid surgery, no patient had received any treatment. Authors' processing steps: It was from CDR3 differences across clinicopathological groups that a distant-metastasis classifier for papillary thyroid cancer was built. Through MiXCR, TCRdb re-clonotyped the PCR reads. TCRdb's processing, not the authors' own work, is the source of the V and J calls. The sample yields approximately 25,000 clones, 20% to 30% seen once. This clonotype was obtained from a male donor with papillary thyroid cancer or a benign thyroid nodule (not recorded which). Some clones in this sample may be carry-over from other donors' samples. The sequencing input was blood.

CDR3 in amino acids: CASRVEGPYEQYF. The CDR3 bases are TGTGCCAGCCGGGTCGAGGGTCCCTACGAGCAGTACTTC. The V gene is TRBV28, the J gene TRBJ2-7; maybe TRBD2 (5 bases). The CDR3 has 13 amino acids. Trimming took off 8 bases at V and 2 bases at J, with 13 bases between the two ends. Germline assignment: CDR1 MDHEN and CDR2 SYDVKM.